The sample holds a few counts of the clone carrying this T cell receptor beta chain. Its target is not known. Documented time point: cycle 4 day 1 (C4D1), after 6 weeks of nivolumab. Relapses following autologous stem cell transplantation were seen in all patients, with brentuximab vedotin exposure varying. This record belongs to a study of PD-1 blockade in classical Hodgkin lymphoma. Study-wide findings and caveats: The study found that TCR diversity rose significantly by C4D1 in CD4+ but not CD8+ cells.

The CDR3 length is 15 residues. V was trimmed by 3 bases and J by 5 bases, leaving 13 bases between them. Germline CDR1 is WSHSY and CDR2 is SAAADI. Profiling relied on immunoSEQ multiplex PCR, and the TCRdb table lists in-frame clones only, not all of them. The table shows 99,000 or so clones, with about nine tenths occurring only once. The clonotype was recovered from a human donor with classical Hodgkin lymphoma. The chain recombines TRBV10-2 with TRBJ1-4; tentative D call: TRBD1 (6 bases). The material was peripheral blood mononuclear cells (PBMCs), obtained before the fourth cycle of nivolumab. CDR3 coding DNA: TGCGCCAGCAGTGATAGTAGGGGACAAAATGAAAAACTGTTTTTT. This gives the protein CASSDSRGQNEKLFF.